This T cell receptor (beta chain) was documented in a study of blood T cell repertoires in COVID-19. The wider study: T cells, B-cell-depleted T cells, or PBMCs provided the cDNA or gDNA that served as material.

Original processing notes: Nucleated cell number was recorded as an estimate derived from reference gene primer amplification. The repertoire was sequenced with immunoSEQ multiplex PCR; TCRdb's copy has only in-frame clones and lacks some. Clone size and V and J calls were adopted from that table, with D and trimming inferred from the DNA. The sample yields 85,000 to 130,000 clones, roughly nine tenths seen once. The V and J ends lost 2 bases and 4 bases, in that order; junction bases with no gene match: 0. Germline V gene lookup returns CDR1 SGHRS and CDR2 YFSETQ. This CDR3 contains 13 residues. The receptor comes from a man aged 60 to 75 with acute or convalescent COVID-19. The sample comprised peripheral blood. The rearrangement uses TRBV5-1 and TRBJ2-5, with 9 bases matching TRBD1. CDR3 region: CASSLQGAETQYF. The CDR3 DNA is TGCGCCAGCAGCTTACAGGGGGCAGAGACCCAGTACTTC.